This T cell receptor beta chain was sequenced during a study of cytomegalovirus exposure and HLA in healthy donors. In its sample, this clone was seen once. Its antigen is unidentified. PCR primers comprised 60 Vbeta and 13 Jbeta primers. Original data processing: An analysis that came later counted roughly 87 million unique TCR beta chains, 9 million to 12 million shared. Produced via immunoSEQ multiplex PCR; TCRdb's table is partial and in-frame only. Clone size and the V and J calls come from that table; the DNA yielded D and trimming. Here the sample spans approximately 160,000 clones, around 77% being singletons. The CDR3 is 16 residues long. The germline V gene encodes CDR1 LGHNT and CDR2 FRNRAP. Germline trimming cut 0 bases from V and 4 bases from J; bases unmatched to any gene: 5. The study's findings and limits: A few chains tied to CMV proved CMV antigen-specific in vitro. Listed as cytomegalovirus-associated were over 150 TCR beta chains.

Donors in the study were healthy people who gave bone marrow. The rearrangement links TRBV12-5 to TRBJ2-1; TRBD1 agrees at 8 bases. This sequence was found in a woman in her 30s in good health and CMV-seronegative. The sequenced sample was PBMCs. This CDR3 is CASGLVVGQGYNEQFF. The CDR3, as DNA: TGTGCTAGTGGTTTGGTGGTAGGACAGGGTTACAATGAGCAGTTCTTC.